This is a list of T cell receptor beta chains from one sample in a study of shared clonotypes between healthy human individuals. The method was immunoSEQ multiplex PCR; TCRdb's version includes in-frame clones alone and lacks a portion of them. The repertoire holds a few million clones, with roughly nine tenths as singletons. Sequenced input: naive CD4+ T cells sorted from blood. Every receptor here comes from a man younger than 35 in good health. Each CDR3 is given with its conserved first and last residue. The D gene is left open where the match is weak. Size tells how often a clone was seen (once, few, many) or the class of an expanded clone, and some rows leave it out.

v_call	j_call	clone_size	d_call	cdr3_nt	cdr3_aa
TRBV6-1	TRBJ2-1	once	TRBD2	TGTGCCAGCCGAGCTAGCGGGGGGTGGTACAATGAGCAGTTCTTC	CASRASGGWYNEQFF
TRBV5-4	TRBJ1-3	-	-	TGTGCCAGCAGCTTTTCCGGAAACACCATATATTTT	CASSFSGNTIYF
TRBV5-1	TRBJ2-2	-	-	TGCGCCAGCAGTTCCCAGTCAGGGACCACCGGGGAGCTGTTTTTT	CASSSQSGTTGELFF
TRBV7-9	TRBJ1-2	-	-	TGTGCCAGCAGCAGGGGTAACTATGGCTACACCTTC	CASSRGNYGYTF
TRBV29-1	TRBJ2-2	-	-	TGCAGCGTTGATCAAGCGAACACCGGGGAGCTGTTTTTT	CSVDQANTGELFF
TRBV19	TRBJ2-1	-	TRBD1	TGTGCCAGTAGCACCGGGACAGTAAATGAGCAGTTCTTC	CASSTGTVNEQFF
TRBV4-1	TRBJ2-5	-	TRBD2	TGCGCCAGCAGCCAAGTTGGCGGGGGGGAGACCCAGTACTTC	CASSQVGGGETQYF
TRBV10-3	TRBJ1-6	-	-	TGTGCCATCAGTGACAGTACCAATTCACCCCTCCACTTT	CAISDSTNSPLHF
TRBV19	TRBJ1-6	-	-	TGTGCCAGTAGTCCTCGGGGTTACCCTTCGAACTCACCCCTCCACTTT	CASSPRGYPSNSPLHF
TRBV28	TRBJ1-4	-	-	TGTGCCAGCAGTACCCTCCAGGCAACTAATGAAAAACTGTTTTTT	CASSTLQATNEKLFF
TRBV10-3	TRBJ2-7	-	-	TGTGCCATCAGATCCGTATCCTACGAGCAGTACTTC	CAIRSVSYEQYF
TRBV7-6	TRBJ2-2	once	-	TGTGCCAGCAGCTTAGTTTCCGGGGAGCTGTTTTTT	CASSLVSGELFF
TRBV5-1	TRBJ1-3	-	-	TGCGCCAGCAGCTTGGGGACTGCTGGAAACACCATATATTTT	CASSLGTAGNTIYF
TRBV4-2	TRBJ2-5	-	-	TGTGCCAGCAGCCAAGATCCAGGGGAGACCCAGTACTTC	CASSQDPGETQYF
TRBV7-2	TRBJ2-3	-	-	TGTGCCAGCAGCTTACAGGGGGGGGTTGGCACAGATACGCAGTATTTT	CASSLQGGVGTDTQYF
TRBV1	TRBJ2-1	-	-	TGCACCACCCTAAGTGGTGGAGGCAATGAGCAGTTCTTC	CTTLSGGGNEQFF